The clone carrying this T cell receptor (beta chain) was seen a few times. CDR1 is SNHLY, CDR2 FYNNEI, per germline. The V gene lost 8 bases and the J gene lost 4 bases, with 11 bases spanning the gap. The CDR3 length is 12 residues. cDNA prepared by RNA extraction and subsequent reverse transcription served as the template for sequencing. Produced via immunoSEQ multiplex PCR; TCRdb's table is partial and in-frame only. The table shows roughly 150,000 clones, with about 50% occurring only once. This entry comes from a study of CD8+ T cells in alopecia areata. Here the sequenced sample was CD8+ T cells sorted from blood, taken at week 0. V usage is TRBV2 and J usage is TRBJ1-1; a possible D gene is TRBD1 (5 bases). The sequence came from a human donor with alopecia areata. The CDR3 bases are TGTGCCAGCGATCAGGGTGCCACTGAAGCTTTCTTT. Its protein is CASDQGATEAFF.